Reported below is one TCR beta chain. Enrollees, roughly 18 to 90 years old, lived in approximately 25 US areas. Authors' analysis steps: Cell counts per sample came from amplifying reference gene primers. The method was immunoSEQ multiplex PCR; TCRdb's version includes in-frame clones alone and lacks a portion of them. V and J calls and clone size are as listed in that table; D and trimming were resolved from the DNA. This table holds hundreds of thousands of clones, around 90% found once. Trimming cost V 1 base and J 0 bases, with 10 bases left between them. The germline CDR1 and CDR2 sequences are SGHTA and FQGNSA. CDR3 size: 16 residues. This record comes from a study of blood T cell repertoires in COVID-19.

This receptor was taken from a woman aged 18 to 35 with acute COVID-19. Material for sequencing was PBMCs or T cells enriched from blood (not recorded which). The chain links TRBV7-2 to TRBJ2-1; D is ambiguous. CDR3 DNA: TGTGCCAGCAGCTTAGACTTCGAGAGCTCCTACAATGAGCAGTTCTTC. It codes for CASSLDFESSYNEQFF.